These 17 T cell receptor beta chains came from one sample sequenced in a study of molecular identifiers for immune sequencing clone quantification. TCRdb recomputed calls from the PCR reads with MiXCR, one row per CDR3 protein. This sample carries 490,000 or so distinct CDR3 sequences, approximately 25% of them seen once, and the ten largest clones take under 0.8%. Sequencing was carried out using naive CD8+ T cells from blood, with Jurkat cell RNA spiked in. Subset meaning: FACS-sorted CD8+CD4-CCR7+CD45RA+ naive T cells. The receptor set was obtained from a human donor in good health. Some libraries in this study had Jurkat cell RNA spiked in.

This clonotype was detected many times. V usage is TRBV2 and J usage is TRBJ2-3; D is ambiguous. Trimming pared 4 bases from V and 0 bases from J, leaving 11 bases between. The CDR3 consists of 15 residues. Germline V gives CDR1 SNHLY, CDR2 FYNNEI. The CDR3 loop is CASSGLATSTDTQYF. The CDR3 DNA reads as TGTGCCAGCAGTGGGTTGGCAACTAGCACAGATACGCAGTATTTT. Supplemented by reference TRBV2 and TRBJ2-3, the full variable domain reads EPEVTQTPSHQVTQMGQEVILRCVPISNHLYFYWYRQILGQKVEFLVSFYNNEISEKSEIFDDQFSVERPDGSNFTLKIRSTKLEDSAMYFCASSGLATSTDTQYFGPGTRLTVL.

This clonotype showed up many times. Its ends do not fully match the called genes, so a read error is possible. The rearrangement joins TRBV29-1 to TRBJ2-2, with D possibly called TRBD1 or TRBD2 (6 bases each). The CDR3 loop spans 13 amino acids. Germline CDR1 is SQVTM and CDR2 is ANQGSEA. The chain's CDR3 is CSAEGGGTGELFF. The CDR3 DNA reads as TGCAGCGCTGAAGGGGGAGGAACCGGGGAGCTGTTTTTT.

A note on this clonotype: This sequence may be a read error, since a much larger clone differs from it by one base. The CDR3 nucleotides read TGTGCCAGCAGCGAGGACAGGGCCCCTTACTCTAGGGCCAACGTCCTGACTTTC. This encodes CASSEDRAPYSRANVLTF. The chain has TRBV5-5 and TRBJ2-6, with 8 bases aligning to TRBD1. Germline CDR1 and CDR2: SGHKS and YYEKEE (reference sequence). This CDR3 comprises 18 residues.

J is TRBJ2-3 and V is TRBV5-5; tentative D call: TRBD2 (5 bases). CDR3 length: 16 amino acids. CDR1 and CDR2 (germline): SGHKS, YYEKEE (reference sequence). V was cut by 6 bases and J by 2 bases, with 19 bases left in between. The CDR3 loop reads CASITLDSALTDTQYF. The CDR3 nucleotides are TGTGCCAGCATCACGTTGGATAGCGCACTCACAGATACGCAGTATTTT.

This clonotype was observed a few times. The rearrangement links TRBV6-7 to TRBJ2-1, with TRBD2 matching over 9 bases. TRBV6-7 is marked as an open reading frame, function uncertain. This CDR3 is 13 amino acids long. V lost 11 bases, J lost 9 bases, and 11 bases stayed unmatched. The CDR3 protein is CASLAGGPGEQFF. CDR3 nucleotide sequence: TGTGCCTCCCTGGCGGGAGGGCCCGGTGAGCAGTTCTTC.

As for this clonotype: This may arise from a read error, as a much more abundant clone is one base away. The chain joins TRBV24-1 to TRBJ1-1; D is unclear. Germline V gives CDR1 KGHDR, CDR2 SFDVKD. V was cut by 3 bases and J by 11 bases, with 15 bases left in between. The CDR3 runs to 13 residues. CDR3 DNA sequence: TGTGCCACCAGTGATGTCGACCCTGACTCGGCTTTCTTT. It is translated as CATSDVDPDSAFF.

A remark on this clonotype: This may be a read error: a much more frequent sequence differs by one nucleotide. This rearrangement joins TRBV9 to TRBJ2-3, with D possibly matching TRBD2 (6 bases). Germline CDR1 is SGDLS and CDR2 is YYNGEE. CDR3 length: 15 residues. Trimming stripped 0 bases from V and 5 bases from J, with 13 bases between. The chain's CDR3 is CASSVGTKHLDTQYF. The DNA for the CDR3 is TGTGCCAGCAGCGTAGGGACTAAGCACCTAGATACGCAGTATTTT.

Comments on this clonotype: This may arise from a read error, as a much more abundant clone is one base away. The chain combines TRBV6-5 with TRBJ2-2; 7 bases line up with TRBD2. CDR1 and CDR2 (germline): MNHEY, SVGAGI. The J segment lost 3 bases and the V segment lost 6 bases, leaving 4 bases of the junction unmatched. This CDR3 spans 14 amino acids. CDR3 DNA sequence: TGTGCCAGCAGCAAACTAGCGCACACCGGGGAGCTGTTTTTT. Its translation: CASSKLAHTGELFF.

Here the CDR3 reads CASSQDRESSTDTQYF. The CDR3 DNA reads TGCGCCAGCAGCCAAGATCGGGAGTCGAGCACAGATACGCAGTATTTT. This chain links TRBV4-3 with TRBJ2-3, with a tentative D call TRBD2 (6 bases). This CDR3 comprises 16 residues. V was shortened by 0 bases and J by 0 bases, with 10 bases between the two germline ends. Germline V gene data show CDR1 as LGHNA and CDR2 as YSLEER.

The gene calls are TRBV7-2 and TRBJ2-1, with D tentatively TRBD2 (6 bases). This CDR3 is built from 14 residues. Per germline, CDR1 SGHTA and CDR2 FQGNSA. The ends were cut back, 6 bases at V and 6 bases at J, with 15 bases in the middle. CDR3 bases: TGTGCCAGCAGGGGGGGTATCAACCTCAATGAGCAGTTCTTC. This codes for CASRGGINLNEQFF.

This clonotype has more than one count but fewer than ten. V usage is TRBV5-4 and J usage is TRBJ2-5, with TRBD1 as a possible D gene (6 bases). The CDR3 extends over 14 amino acids. Germline V gene lookup returns CDR1 SGHNT and CDR2 YYREEE (reference sequence). V was shortened by 2 bases and J by 5 bases, with 13 bases between the two germline ends. The CDR3 region is CASSFRGNRETQYF. Written as DNA, the CDR3 is TGTGCCAGCAGCTTTAGGGGGAACAGGGAGACCCAGTACTTC.

To note about this clonotype: A much larger clonotype is one base distant, so this may be a read error. V gene TRBV2 combines with J gene TRBJ2-3; no clear D gene. CDR1 and CDR2 (germline): SNHLY, FYNNEI. The length of the CDR3 is 13 residues. DNA of the CDR3: TGTGCCAGCATCCAAGGTCCCCCAGATACGCGGTATTTT. It yields the protein CASIQGPPDTRYF.

This clonotype has only a few counts. A read error is possible here, since a much larger clone lies one base away. V gene TRBV7-9 combines with J gene TRBJ2-7; TRBD1 agrees at 9 bases. The CDR3 covers 12 residues. Germline CDR1 SEHNR, CDR2 FQNEAQ (reference sequence). Trimming removed 4 bases from V and 6 bases from J; junction bases left unmatched: 1. The CDR3 nucleotides read TGTGCCAGCAGCTGGACAGGGGTCGAGCAGTACTTC. This gives the protein CASSWTGVEQYF.

About this clonotype: A read error is possible here, since a much larger clone lies one base away. The chain uses TRBV20-1 and TRBJ2-2; 9 positions agree with TRBD2. Germline V gene data show CDR1 as DFQATT and CDR2 as SNEGSKA (reference sequence). The CDR3 length is 15 residues. Trimming cost V 5 bases and J 4 bases; bases outside gene matches: 8. CDR3 loop: CSAGASGASTGELFF. In nucleotides, the CDR3 is TGCAGTGCTGGGGCTAGCGGGGCGAGCACCGGGGAGCTGTTTTTT.

The V gene is TRBV25-1, the J gene TRBJ2-7; 8 positions match TRBD1. The V and J ends lost 1 base and 6 bases, in that order; junction bases with no gene match: 11. Germline V gene sequence: CDR1 MGHDK, CDR2 SYGVNS. This CDR3 is 16 amino acids long. Written as DNA, the CDR3 is TGTGCCAGCAGTGAATCTCCTGGGGCAGGGGGCGGCGAGCAGTACTTC. Its translation is CASSESPGAGGGEQYF.

Remarks on this clonotype: This may be a read error, as it is one base from a much larger clone. The CDR3 sequence: CASSSLLGGGQYF. CDR3 coding DNA: TGTGCCAGCAGTTCCCTATTAGGGGGTGGGCAGTACTTC. V is TRBV28 and J is TRBJ2-7; tentatively, D is TRBD1 (6 bases). The CDR3 runs 13 residues. Per germline, CDR1 MDHEN and CDR2 SYDVKM. The V end lost 4 bases, the J end lost 9 bases, and 16 bases lay between the germline ends.

This clonotype showed up many times. This rearrangement joins TRBV7-6 to TRBJ2-3, with TRBD1 matching 10 bases. Germline-derived CDR1 and CDR2 are SGHVS and FNYEAQ. Germline trimming cut 4 bases from V and 2 bases from J; bases unmatched to any gene: 3. This CDR3 contains 15 residues. The CDR3 sequence: CASSSGQGVTDTQYF. The CDR3 DNA sequence: TGTGCCAGCAGCTCCGGACAGGGGGTCACAGATACGCAGTATTTT.